A selection of T cell receptor beta chains follows, all from one sample in a study of somatic mutations in cytotoxic T cells in rheumatoid arthritis. Clones were sequenced by immunoSEQ multiplex PCR, and TCRdb holds only the in-frame ones, with some missing. The table has roughly 20,000 clones, about four fifths seen once. Input material: CD8+ T cells sorted from blood. Source of these receptors: an adult with rheumatoid arthritis. Both conserved end residues are part of each CDR3. The order of the fields is clone size, J gene, V gene, D gene, CDR3 protein, CDR3 DNA. D genes are given only for firm matches. The size field is filled for only some rows; it gives once, few, many or a size class.

few TRBJ1-1 TRBV2 NA CASSVTVGAEAFF TGTGCCAGCAGTGTGACAGTTGGGGCTGAAGCTTTCTTT
few TRBJ1-2 TRBV6-1 NA CASSDGDGINYGYTF TGTGCCAGCAGTGACGGGGACGGGATAAACTATGGCTACACCTTC
NA TRBJ1-2 TRBV29-1 NA CSVDKGNNYGYTF TGCAGCGTTGACAAGGGTAATAACTATGGCTACACCTTC
NA TRBJ2-2 TRBV21-1 NA CASSDEDERRNTGELFF TGTGCCAGCAGCGACGAGGACGAACGAAGGAACACCGGGGAGCTGTTTTTT
NA TRBJ1-2 TRBV4-1 NA CASSQDKFKTF TGCGCCAGCAGCCAAGATAAGTTCAAAACCTTC
NA TRBJ1-3 TRBV9 NA CASSERGAVGNTIYF TGTGCCAGCAGCGAACGGGGGGCTGTTGGAAACACCATATATTTT
NA TRBJ2-7 TRBV27 NA CASSPPMTPYEQYF TGTGCCAGCAGTCCGCCTATGACACCCTACGAGCAGTACTTC
NA TRBJ2-3 TRBV30 NA CAWSGVGTDTQYF TGTGCCTGGAGTGGGGTGGGGACAGATACGCAGTATTTT
NA TRBJ2-1 TRBV11-2 NA CASSLAPSRTEQFF TGTGCCAGCAGCTTAGCCCCGAGTAGGACCGAGCAGTTCTTC
NA TRBJ1-5 TRBV9 NA CASSKGNQPQHF TGTGCCAGCAGTAAAGGCAATCAGCCCCAGCATTTT
NA TRBJ2-3 TRBV7-3 NA CASSLFGTDTQYF TGTGCCAGCAGCTTATTCGGGACAGATACGCAGTATTTT
NA TRBJ2-2 TRBV28 TRBD2 CASSLVPRSGGSTGELFF TGTGCCAGCAGTTTGGTCCCACGCTCGGGGGGGTCGACCGGGGAGCTGTTTTTT
few TRBJ2-3 TRBV7-9 TRBD1 CASSKSGSTGFWNTQYF TGTGCCAGCAGCAAATCCGGGTCGACAGGGTTTTGGAATACGCAGTATTTT
NA TRBJ2-1 TRBV28 NA CASSIDSNEQFF TGTGCCAGCAGTATCGACTCCAATGAGCAGTTCTTC
NA TRBJ2-3 TRBV4-2 NA CASSPVTSPVTGDTQYF TGTGCCAGCAGCCCGGTAACCAGTCCCGTAACGGGGGATACGCAGTATTTT
NA TRBJ2-6 TRBV7-9 NA CASSLADGANVLTF TGTGCCAGCAGCTTAGCGGATGGGGCCAACGTCCTGACTTTC
NA TRBJ2-4 TRBV7-9 NA CASSPGALGNIQYF TGTGCCAGCAGCCCGGGAGCCCTGGGAAACATTCAGTACTTC
NA TRBJ2-3 TRBV13 TRBD1 CAVGTGDTVDTQYF TGTGCCGTGGGGACAGGGGATACGGTAGATACGCAGTATTTT
NA TRBJ1-2 TRBV7-6 NA CASSDSGSGYTF TGTGCCAGCAGCGACTCAGGAAGTGGCTACACCTTC
NA TRBJ2-3 TRBV4-2 NA CASSRSTDTQYF TGTGCCAGCAGCCGGTCGACAGATACGCAGTATTTT
few TRBJ2-1 TRBV14 TRBD2 CASSHGTSVYNEQFF TGTGCCAGCAGCCATGGGACTAGCGTTTACAATGAGCAGTTCTTC
NA TRBJ1-2 TRBV9 NA CASSDRSNYGYTF TGTGCCAGCAGCGACCGTTCTAACTATGGCTACACCTTC
NA TRBJ1-2 TRBV9 NA CASSVVGRLGYTF TGTGCCAGCAGCGTAGTCGGTCGGCTCGGCTACACCTTC
NA TRBJ1-2 TRBV27 NA CASSPFGGRDYGYTF TGTGCCAGCAGCCCCTTTGGGGGACGGGACTATGGCTACACCTTC